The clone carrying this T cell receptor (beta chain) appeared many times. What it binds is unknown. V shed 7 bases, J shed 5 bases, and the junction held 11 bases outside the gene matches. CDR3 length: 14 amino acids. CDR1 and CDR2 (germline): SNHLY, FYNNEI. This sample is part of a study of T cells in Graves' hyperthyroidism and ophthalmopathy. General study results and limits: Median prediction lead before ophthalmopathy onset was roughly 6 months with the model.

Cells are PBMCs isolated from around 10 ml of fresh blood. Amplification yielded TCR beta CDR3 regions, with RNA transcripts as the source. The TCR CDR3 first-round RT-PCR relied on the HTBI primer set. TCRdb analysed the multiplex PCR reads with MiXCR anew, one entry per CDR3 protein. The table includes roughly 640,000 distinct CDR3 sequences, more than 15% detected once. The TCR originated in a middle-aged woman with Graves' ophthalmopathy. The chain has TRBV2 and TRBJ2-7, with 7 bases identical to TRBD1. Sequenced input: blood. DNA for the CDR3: TGTGCCAGCAAACCGACAGGGTCGGTCCACGAGCAGTACTTC. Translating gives CASKPTGSVHEQYF.